These 4 T cell receptor beta chains came from one sample sequenced in a study of blood T cell repertoires in COVID-19. Clones were sequenced by immunoSEQ multiplex PCR, and TCRdb holds only the in-frame ones, with some missing. The top ten clones hold 20% to 30% of a sample with 150,000 to 200,000 clones, 88% of them seen once. Material for sequencing was peripheral blood. The receptor set was obtained from a man aged 55 to 70 with acute or convalescent COVID-19.

This clone was observed a handful of times. The gene calls are TRBV4-3 and TRBJ2-1; D remains unclear. V was pared by 2 bases and J by 0 bases, with 11 bases between. Germline V gene sequence: CDR1 LGHNA, CDR2 YSLEER. The CDR3 runs to 16 residues. CDR3 DNA: TGCGCCAGCAGCCAAACCTCTAGGAGCTCCTACAATGAGCAGTTCTTC. It translates to CASSQTSRSSYNEQFF.

The chain has TRBV5-1 and TRBJ1-2, with D possibly being TRBD1 (5 bases). Per the germline V gene, CDR1 is SGHRS and CDR2 is YFSETQ. V lost 0 bases to trimming and J lost 4 bases, with 10 bases between them. This CDR3 contains 14 residues. The CDR3: CASSLDGGSYGYTF. CDR3 in DNA: TGCGCCAGCAGCTTGGATGGGGGGAGCTATGGCTACACCTTC.

The chain employs TRBV29-1 and TRBJ1-1; TRBD1 aligns across 8 bases. Germline V CDR1 and CDR2: SQVTM, ANQGSEA. This CDR3 has 14 amino acids. V was pared by 6 bases and J by 1 base, with 7 bases of the junction left unmatched. CDR3 sequence: CSVEVDRENTEAFF. The DNA of the CDR3 is TGCAGCGTCGAGGTGGACAGGGAGAACACTGAAGCTTTCTTT.

The chain is built from TRBV5-1 and TRBJ1-1, with a weak D call TRBD1 (5 bases). This CDR3 spans 17 amino acids. Germline-derived CDR1 and CDR2 are SGHRS and YFSETQ. Trimming pared 2 bases from V and 5 bases from J, leaving 22 bases between. The CDR3 region is CASSLGLTREGRTEAFF. The CDR3 DNA follows: TGCGCCAGCAGCTTAGGGTTAACGAGGGAGGGGAGAACTGAAGCTTTCTTT.